The 10 T cell receptor beta chains given below trace back to one sample, sequenced in a study of blood T cells in healthy people across ages. Then a second PCR, running roughly 6 to 12 cycles, was carried out with a sample-barcoded 5' primer and a J-beta primer mix. TCRdb independently ran MiXCR on the 5' RACE reads; one entry per CDR3 protein. The sample contains 550,000 to 750,000 distinct CDR3 sequences, under 25% of which appear only once. The sample taken for sequencing was blood. The receptor set was obtained from a man between 65 and 85 years old in good health.

The chain carries TRBV7-2 and TRBJ2-1, with a possible D match to TRBD1 (6 bases). Trimming cost V 1 base and J 0 bases, with 10 bases left between them. The CDR3 sequence is 16 residues long. CDR1 SGHTA and CDR2 FQGNSA come from the germline V gene. This chain's CDR3 is CASSLGTDPSYNEQFF. The CDR3 DNA reads as TGTGCCAGCAGCTTAGGGACAGATCCCTCCTACAATGAGCAGTTCTTC.

In this sample, this clonotype turned up a few times. One end of the junction varies from germline; a read error may be responsible. The chain has TRBV7-2 and TRBJ2-7, with D perhaps assigned TRBD1 or TRBD2 (5 bases each). The germline V gene encodes CDR1 SGHTA and CDR2 FQGNSA. The CDR3 consists of 14 residues. In DNA, the CDR3 is TGTGCCAGCAGCTTAGGGGACGGAACCTACGAGCAGTGCTTC. This encodes CASSLGDGTYEQCF.

This clonotype was seen a handful of times. This chain connects TRBV10-3 to TRBJ2-5; weak D call: TRBD1 (5 bases). The CDR3 consists of 17 residues. Per the germline V gene, CDR1 is ENHRY and CDR2 is SYGVKD. V lost 2 bases to trimming and J lost 1 base, with 17 bases between them. As DNA, the CDR3 is TGTGCCATCAGTGAGATTAGGCACGACAGTCTCCAAGAGACCCAGTACTTC. Residues: CAISEIRHDSLQETQYF.

As to this clonotype: This CDR3 fails to terminate in the conserved phenylalanine or tryptophan, so it likely reflects a read error. The chain is built from TRBV29-1 and TRBJ1-5; D unclear. Trimming took 6 bases from V and 3 from J, leaving 12 bases between them. The CDR3 contains 13 residues. CDR1 and CDR2 (germline): SQVTM, ANQGSEA. The CDR3 sequence is CSVADGVNQPQHL. The CDR3 DNA follows: TGCAGCGTCGCCGACGGGGTCAATCAGCCCCAGCATCTT.

This clonotype showed up just a few times. This chain connects TRBV5-6 to TRBJ2-1; 10 bases fit TRBD2. This CDR3 is built from 17 residues. Germline CDR1 reads SGHDT; CDR2 reads YYEEEE. V shed 5 bases, J shed 4 bases, and the junction held 12 bases outside the gene matches. Written as DNA, the CDR3 is TGTGCCAGCAGAAGAGGACTAGCGGCGAGGGGATACAATGAGCAGTTCTTC. Translating it yields CASRRGLAARGYNEQFF.

This clonotype showed up just a few times. The J gene is TRBJ2-7, the V gene TRBV29-1; the D is unclear. The length of the CDR3 is 10 residues. Germline CDR1 and CDR2: SQVTM and ANQGSEA. V dropped 4 bases and J dropped 4 bases, with 5 bases sitting between them. The CDR3 DNA reads TGCAGCGTTGGAGCGTACGAGCAGTACTTC. It translates to CSVGAYEQYF.

This rearrangement joins TRBV4-1 to TRBJ1-4; D gene ambiguous. The CDR3 has 16 amino acids. V shed 6 bases and J shed 8 bases, with 22 bases lying between them. Germline V gene data show CDR1 as MGHRA and CDR2 as YSYEKL. The CDR3 spells CASSPRPAELGEKLFF. CDR3 sequence (DNA): TGCGCCAGCAGTCCCCGACCAGCGGAGCTTGGGGAAAAACTGTTTTTT.

J is TRBJ2-5 and V is TRBV30; 10 nucleotides line up with TRBD2. This CDR3 region has 13 residues. CDR1 and CDR2 (germline): GTSNPN, SVGIG (reference sequence). The V segment lost 4 bases and the J segment 5 bases; nucleotides outside the gene matches: 4. CDR3 sequence reads: CAWTSGSTETQYF. The CDR3 DNA reads as TGTGCCTGGACTAGCGGGAGTACGGAGACCCAGTACTTC.

The sample holds a few counts of this clonotype. An end of the junction differs from the germline gene, which may be a read error. The chain has TRBV7-7 and TRBJ2-5, with 9 bases matching TRBD2. The J call may be mistaken, given a closer DNA end match to TRBJ2-1. Germline values: CDR1 SSHAT, CDR2 FNYEAQ (reference sequence). The CDR3 consists of 13 residues. CDR3 DNA sequence: TGTGCTAGCAGCTCCTTAGCGGGAGTTGAGCAGTTCTTC. Its translation: CASSSLAGVEQFF.

This sequence joins TRBV19 and TRBJ2-7, with D perhaps TRBD2 (5 bases). CDR3 size: 14 residues. V lost 6 bases, J lost 5 bases, and 17 bases lay in between. Germline CDR1 reads LNHDA; CDR2 reads SQIVND (reference sequence). The CDR3 nucleotides read TGTGCCAGTAGCGCGGGTCGTGGGTTCAACGAGCAGTACTTC. Residues: CASSAGRGFNEQYF.